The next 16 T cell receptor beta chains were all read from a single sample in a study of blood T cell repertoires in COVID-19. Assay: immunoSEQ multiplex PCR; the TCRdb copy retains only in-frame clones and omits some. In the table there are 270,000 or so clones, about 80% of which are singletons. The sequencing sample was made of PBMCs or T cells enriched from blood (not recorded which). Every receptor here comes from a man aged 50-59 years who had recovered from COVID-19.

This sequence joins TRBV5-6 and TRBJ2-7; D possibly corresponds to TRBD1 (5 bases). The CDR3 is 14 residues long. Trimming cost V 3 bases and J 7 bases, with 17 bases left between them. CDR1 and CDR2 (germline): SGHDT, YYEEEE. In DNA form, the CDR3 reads TGTGCCAGCAGCTCATGGGGCCCCGTTCGGGAGCAGTACTTC. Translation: CASSSWGPVREQYF.

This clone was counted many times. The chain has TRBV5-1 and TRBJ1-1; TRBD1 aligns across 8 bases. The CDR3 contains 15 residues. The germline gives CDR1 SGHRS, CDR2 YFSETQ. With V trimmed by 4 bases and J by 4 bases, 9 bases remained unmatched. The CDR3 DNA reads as TGCGCCAGCAGCCAAACGGACAGGGTGGGCACTGAAGCTTTCTTT. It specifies CASSQTDRVGTEAFF.

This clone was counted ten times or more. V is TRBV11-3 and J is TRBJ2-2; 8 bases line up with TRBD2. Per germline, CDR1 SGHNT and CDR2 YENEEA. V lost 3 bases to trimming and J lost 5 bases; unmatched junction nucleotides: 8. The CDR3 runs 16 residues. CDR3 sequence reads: CASSFLTSVDTGELFF. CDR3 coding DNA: TGTGCCAGCAGCTTCCTGACTAGCGTGGATACCGGGGAGCTGTTTTTT.

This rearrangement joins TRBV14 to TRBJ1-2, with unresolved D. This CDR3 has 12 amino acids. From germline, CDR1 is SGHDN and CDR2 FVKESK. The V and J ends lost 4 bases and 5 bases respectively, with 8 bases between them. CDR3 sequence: CASSPVPYGYTF. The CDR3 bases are TGTGCCAGCAGCCCGGTTCCTTATGGCTACACCTTC.

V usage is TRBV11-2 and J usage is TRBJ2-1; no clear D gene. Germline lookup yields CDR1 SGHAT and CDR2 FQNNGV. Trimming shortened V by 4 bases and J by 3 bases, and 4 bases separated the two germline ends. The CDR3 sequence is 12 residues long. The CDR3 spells CASSYNYNEQFF. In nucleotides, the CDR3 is TGTGCCAGCAGCTACAACTACAATGAGCAGTTCTTC.

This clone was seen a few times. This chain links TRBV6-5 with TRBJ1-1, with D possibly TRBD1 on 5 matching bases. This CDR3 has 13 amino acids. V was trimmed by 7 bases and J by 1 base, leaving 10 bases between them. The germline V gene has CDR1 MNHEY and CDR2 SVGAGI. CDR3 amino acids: CASIQAENTEAFF. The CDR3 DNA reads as TGTGCCAGCATACAGGCGGAGAACACTGAAGCTTTCTTT.

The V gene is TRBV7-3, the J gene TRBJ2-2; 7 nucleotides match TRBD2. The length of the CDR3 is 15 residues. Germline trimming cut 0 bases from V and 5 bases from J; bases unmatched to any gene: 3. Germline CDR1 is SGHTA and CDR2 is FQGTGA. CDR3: CASSLTGGATGELFF. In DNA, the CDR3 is TGTGCCAGCAGCTTAACGGGAGGGGCTACCGGGGAGCTGTTTTTT.

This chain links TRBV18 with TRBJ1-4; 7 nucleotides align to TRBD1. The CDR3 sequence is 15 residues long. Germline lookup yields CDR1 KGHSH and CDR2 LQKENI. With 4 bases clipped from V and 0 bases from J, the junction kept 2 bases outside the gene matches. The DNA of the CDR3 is TGTGCCAGCTCACTCGACAGGGCAACTAATGAAAAACTGTTTTTT. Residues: CASSLDRATNEKLFF.

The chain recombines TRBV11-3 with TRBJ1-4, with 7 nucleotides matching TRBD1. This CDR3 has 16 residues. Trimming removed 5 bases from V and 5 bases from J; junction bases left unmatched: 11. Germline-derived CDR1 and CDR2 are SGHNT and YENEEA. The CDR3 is CASSAGTALRNEKLFF. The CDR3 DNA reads TGTGCCAGCAGCGCCGGGACAGCTCTCCGAAATGAAAAACTGTTTTTT. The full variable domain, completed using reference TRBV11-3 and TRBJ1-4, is EAGVVQSPRYKIIEKKQPVAFWCNPISGHNTLYWYLQNLGQGPELLIRYENEEAVDDSQLPKDRFSAERLKGVDSTLKIQPAELGDSAVYLCASSAGTALRNEKLFFGSGTQLSVL.

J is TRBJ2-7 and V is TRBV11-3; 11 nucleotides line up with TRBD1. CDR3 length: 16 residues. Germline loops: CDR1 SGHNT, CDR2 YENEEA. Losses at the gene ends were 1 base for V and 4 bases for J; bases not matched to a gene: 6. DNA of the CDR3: TGTGCCAGCAGCTTAGGTGACGGGACAGGGGGTTACGAGCAGTACTTC. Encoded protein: CASSLGDGTGGYEQYF.

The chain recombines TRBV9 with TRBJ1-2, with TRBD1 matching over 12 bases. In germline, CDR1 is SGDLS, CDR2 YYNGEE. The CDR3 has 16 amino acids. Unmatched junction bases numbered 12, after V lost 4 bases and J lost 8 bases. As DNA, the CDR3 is TGTGCCAGCAGCCTTGGGACAGGGGGCGGACTAAGCGGCTACACCTTC. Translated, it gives CASSLGTGGGLSGYTF.

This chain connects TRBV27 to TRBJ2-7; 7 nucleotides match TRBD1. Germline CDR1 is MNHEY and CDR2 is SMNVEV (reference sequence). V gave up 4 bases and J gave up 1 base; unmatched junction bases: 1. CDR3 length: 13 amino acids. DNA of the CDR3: TGTGCCAGCAGTTGGGACAGATCCTACGAGCAGTACTTC. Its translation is CASSWDRSYEQYF.

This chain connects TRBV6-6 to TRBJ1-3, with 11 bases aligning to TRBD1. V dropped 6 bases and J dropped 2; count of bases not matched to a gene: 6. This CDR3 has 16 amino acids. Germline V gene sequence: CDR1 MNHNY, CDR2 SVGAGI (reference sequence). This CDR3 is CASSNLGQGAGNTIYF. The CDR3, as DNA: TGTGCCAGCAGCAACCTGGGACAGGGGGCTGGAAACACCATATATTTT.

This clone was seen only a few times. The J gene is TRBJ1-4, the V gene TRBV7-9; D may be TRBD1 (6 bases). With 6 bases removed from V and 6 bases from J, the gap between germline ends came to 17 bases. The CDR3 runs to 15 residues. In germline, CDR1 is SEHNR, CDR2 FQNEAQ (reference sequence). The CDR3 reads CASSFTGLADEKLFF. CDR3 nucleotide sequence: TGTGCCAGCAGTTTTACAGGGTTGGCGGATGAAAAACTGTTTTTT.

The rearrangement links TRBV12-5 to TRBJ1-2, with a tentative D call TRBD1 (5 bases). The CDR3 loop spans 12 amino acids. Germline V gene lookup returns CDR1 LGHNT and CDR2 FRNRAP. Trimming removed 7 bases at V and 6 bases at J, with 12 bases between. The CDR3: CASVKGEHGYTF. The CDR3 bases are TGTGCTAGTGTGAAAGGGGAACATGGCTACACCTTC.

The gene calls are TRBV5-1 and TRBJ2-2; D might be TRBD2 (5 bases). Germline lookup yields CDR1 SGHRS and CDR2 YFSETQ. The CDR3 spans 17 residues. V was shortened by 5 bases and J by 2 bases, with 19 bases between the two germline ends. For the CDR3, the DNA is TGCGCCAGCAGGCCCGAAGCAGCGGAGACCAACACCGGGGAGCTGTTTTTT. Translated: CASRPEAAETNTGELFF. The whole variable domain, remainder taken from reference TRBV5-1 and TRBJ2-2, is KAGVTQTPRYLIKTRGQQVTLSCSPISGHRSVSWYQQTPGQGLQFLFEYFSETQRNKGNFPGRFSGRQFSNSRSEMNVSTLELGDSALYLCASRPEAAETNTGELFFGEGSRLTVL.